Described below is a single T cell receptor (beta chain) sequence and its context. V shed 3 bases and J shed 1 base, with 10 bases lying between them. Per germline, CDR1 KGHSH and CDR2 LQKENI. CDR3 length: 15 residues. The sample is drawn from a study of blood T cell repertoires in COVID-19. Repertoires were generated with immunoSEQ multiplex PCR, while TCRdb's copy carries only in-frame clones and drops some. Altogether some 500,000 clones are present, 70% to 90% being singletons, with the ten largest covering approximately 2%. Sequencing used PBMCs or T cells enriched from blood (not recorded which). This TCR was recovered from a woman aged 40 to 49 who had recovered from COVID-19. V and J are TRBV18 and TRBJ2-1, with TRBD2 as a possible D gene (6 bases). The chain's CDR3 is CASSPEGRSYNEQFF. The CDR3 nucleotides read TGTGCCAGCTCACCTGAGGGGAGGTCCTACAATGAGCAGTTCTTC.